This T cell receptor beta chain is from a study of blood T cell repertoires in COVID-19. Background on the study: Samples came from the United States, Italy and Spain, spanning acute and convalescent COVID-19. Sources were T cells, B-cell-depleted T cells, or PBMCs; the material itself was cDNA or gDNA.

The CDR3 has 13 amino acids. Germline loops: CDR1 KGHSH, CDR2 LQKENI. Original processing methods: For nucleated cells, counts were estimated from reference gene primer amplification. Assay: immunoSEQ multiplex PCR; the TCRdb copy retains only in-frame clones and omits some. That table is the source of V, J and clone size, and D and trimming were worked out from the DNA. The sample contains under 300,000 clones, 75% to 90% of which appear only once. Note on this clone: One junction end disagrees with the germline gene, perhaps due to a read error.

The receptor comes from a young woman with active or convalescent COVID-19. The source material was peripheral blood. The chain is built from TRBV18 and TRBJ1-1, with D hard to call. Here the CDR3 DNA reads TGTGCCAGCTCGCCACAGAGTAACACTGAAGCTTTCTTT. Its protein is CASSPQSNTEAFF.